These 2 T cell receptor beta chains came from one sample sequenced in a study of T cell responses to AZD1222 COVID-19 vaccine. Libraries were prepared by immunoSEQ multiplex PCR; TCRdb keeps only in-frame clonotypes and omits some of them. The sample has some 70,000 clones; roughly four fifths are singletons. Sample: peripheral blood, taken on day 0 of AZD1222 vaccination. Every receptor here comes from an adult in good health.

This chain joins TRBV28 and TRBJ1-1; a weak D match, TRBD1 (5 bases). The CDR3 extends over 13 amino acids. Germline V lookup: CDR1 MDHEN, CDR2 SYDVKM. The germline V and J ends were trimmed by 2 bases and 6 bases, with 10 bases remaining between them. CDR3 nucleotide sequence: TGTGCCAGCAGTTTACCGGGGACCGCTGAAGCTTTCTTT. The encoded protein is CASSLPGTAEAFF. Full variable domain (outside the CDR3, taken from reference TRBV28 and TRBJ1-1): DVKVTQSSRYLVKRTGEKVFLECVQDMDHENMFWYRQDPGLGLRLIYFSYDVKMKEKGDIPEGYSVSREKKERFSLILESASTNQTSMYLCASSLPGTAEAFFGQGTRLTVV.

This clone was found once. This chain joins TRBV5-1 and TRBJ1-1, with D possibly TRBD1 on 6 matching bases. The V and J ends lost 4 bases and 8 bases respectively, with 15 bases between them. From germline, CDR1 is SGHRS and CDR2 YFSETQ. The CDR3 runs to 13 residues. CDR3 sequence: CASSPLADREAFF. The CDR3 DNA sequence: TGCGCCAGCAGCCCCCTTGCGGACAGAGAAGCTTTCTTT.